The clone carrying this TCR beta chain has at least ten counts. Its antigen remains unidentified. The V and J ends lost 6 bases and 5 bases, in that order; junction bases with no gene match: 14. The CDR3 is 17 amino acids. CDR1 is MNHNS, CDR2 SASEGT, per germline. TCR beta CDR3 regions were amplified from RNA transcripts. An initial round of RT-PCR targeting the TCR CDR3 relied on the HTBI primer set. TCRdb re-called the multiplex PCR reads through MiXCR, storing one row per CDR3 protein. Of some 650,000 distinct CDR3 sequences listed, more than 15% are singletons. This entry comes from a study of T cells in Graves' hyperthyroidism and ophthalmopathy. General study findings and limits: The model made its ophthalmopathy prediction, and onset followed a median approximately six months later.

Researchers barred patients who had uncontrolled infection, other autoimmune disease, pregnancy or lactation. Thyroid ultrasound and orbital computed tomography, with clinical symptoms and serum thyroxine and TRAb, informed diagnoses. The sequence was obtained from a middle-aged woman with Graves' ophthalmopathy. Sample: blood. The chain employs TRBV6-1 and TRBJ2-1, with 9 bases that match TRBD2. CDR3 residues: CASRGPLAGNPNNEQFF. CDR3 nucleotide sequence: TGTGCCAGCAGGGGCCCGCTAGCGGGAAACCCGAACAATGAGCAGTTCTTC.